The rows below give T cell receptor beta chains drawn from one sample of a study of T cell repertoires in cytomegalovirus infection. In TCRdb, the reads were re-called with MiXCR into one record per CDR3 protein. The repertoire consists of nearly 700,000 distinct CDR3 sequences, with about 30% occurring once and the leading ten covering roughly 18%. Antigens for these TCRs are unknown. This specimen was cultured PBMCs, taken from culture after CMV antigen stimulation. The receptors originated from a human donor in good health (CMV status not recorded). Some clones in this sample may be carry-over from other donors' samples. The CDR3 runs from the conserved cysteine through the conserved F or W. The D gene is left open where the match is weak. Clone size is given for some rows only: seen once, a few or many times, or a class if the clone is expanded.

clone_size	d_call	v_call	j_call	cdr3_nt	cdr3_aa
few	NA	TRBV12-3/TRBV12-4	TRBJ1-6	TGTGCCAGCAGTTTACAGGGGATTAATTCACCCCTCCACTTT	CASSLQGINSPLHF
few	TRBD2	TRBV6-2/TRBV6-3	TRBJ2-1	TGTGCCAGCAGTAAAACAGGTAGCGGGAGGGCCTCATGGGAGCAGTTCTTC	CASSKTGSGRASWEQFF
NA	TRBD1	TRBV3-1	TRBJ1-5	TGTGCCAGCAGCCAAGGCAGACAGGGGAATCAGCCCCAGCATTTT	CASSQGRQGNQPQHF
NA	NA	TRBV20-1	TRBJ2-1	TGCAGTGCTATTCCTCCACCTCGGTCCTACAATGAGCAGTTCTTC	CSAIPPPRSYNEQFF
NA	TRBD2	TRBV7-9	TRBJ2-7	TGTGCCAGCAGCAGTGGGAACGGGGGGAAGTACTTC	CASSSGNGGKYF
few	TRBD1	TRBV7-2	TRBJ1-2	TGTGCCAGCAGCTGGCGATACAGGGGGCCGGATGGCTACACCTTC	CASSWRYRGPDGYTF
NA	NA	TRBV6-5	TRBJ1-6	TGTGCCAGCAGCCGCCGCCACTATAATTCACCCCTCCACTTT	CASSRRHYNSPLHF
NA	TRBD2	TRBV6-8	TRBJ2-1	TGTGCCAGCCACCCAGGACTAGCGGGGGTCCATGAGCAGTTCTTC	CASHPGLAGVHEQFF
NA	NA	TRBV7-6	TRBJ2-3	TGTGCCAGCAGCTTGGGGGAGTTCTCAGATACGCAGTATTTT	CASSLGEFSDTQYF
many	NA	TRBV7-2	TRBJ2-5	TGTGCCAGCAGCTCCCGACTAGGCCAACAAGAGACCCAGTACTTC	CASSSRLGQQETQYF
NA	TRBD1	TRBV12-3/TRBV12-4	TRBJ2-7	TGTGCCAGCAGTTTAGACGTAGGAGGGACAGGGTACTACGAGCAGTACTTC	CASSLDVGGTGYYEQYF
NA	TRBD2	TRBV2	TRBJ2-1	TGTGCCAGCACCGGGACCGCAGCGGGAGGGCCCTACAATGAGCAGTTCTTC	CASTGTAAGGPYNEQFF
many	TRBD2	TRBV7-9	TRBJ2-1	TGTGCCAGCAGCTTGGGACTAGCGGTCCAAAGGAATGAGCAGTTCTTC	CASSLGLAVQRNEQFF
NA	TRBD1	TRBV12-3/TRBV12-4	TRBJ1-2	TGTGCCAGCAGTTTTTGGACAGGGGGCTGGGGCTACACCTTC	CASSFWTGGWGYTF
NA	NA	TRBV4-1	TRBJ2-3	TGCGCCAGCAGCCAAGGCCCAGGGAACACAGATACGCAGTATTTT	CASSQGPGNTDTQYF
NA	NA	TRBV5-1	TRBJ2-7	TGCGCCAGCAGCTTTTTAGACAGCACCTCCTACGAGCAGTACTTC	CASSFLDSTSYEQYF
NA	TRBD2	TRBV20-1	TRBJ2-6	TGCAGTGCTAGAGGGCTAGCGGACTACTCTGGGGCCAACGTCCTGACTTTC	CSARGLADYSGANVLTF
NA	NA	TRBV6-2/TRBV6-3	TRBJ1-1	TGTGCCAGCAGTTTCTACTCACAGGTCTCTGAAGCTTTCTTT	CASSFYSQVSEAFF
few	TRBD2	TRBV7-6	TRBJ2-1	TGTGCCAGCAGCAGACGGGGGGGGGGGGATGAGCAGTTCTTC	CASSRRGGGDEQFF
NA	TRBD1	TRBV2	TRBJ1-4	TGTGCCAGCCGGAAGGGGACAGGTGGCGAAAAACTGTTTTTT	CASRKGTGGEKLFF
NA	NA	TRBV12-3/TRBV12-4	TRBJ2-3	TGTGCCAGCAGTGTCCGGGACATCCAGTATTTT	CASSVRDIQYF
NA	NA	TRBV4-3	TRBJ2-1	TGCGCCAGCAGCCAGGCGAATGCTAGGGGGGAGCAGTTCTTC	CASSQANARGEQFF
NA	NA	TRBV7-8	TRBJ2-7	TGTGCCAGCAGCTTAGAAGGGGTTCCCAGGGGCTCTCCAGGCTACGAGCAGTACTTC	CASSLEGVPRGSPGYEQYF
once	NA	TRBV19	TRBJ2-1	TGTGCCAGTAGTACCCCGGGGGGCCTGTACAATGAGCAGTTCTTC	CASSTPGGLYNEQFF
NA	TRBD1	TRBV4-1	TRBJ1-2	TGCGCCAGCAGCCCTAGGGCAGGGGGCCTCTATGGCTACACCTTC	CASSPRAGGLYGYTF
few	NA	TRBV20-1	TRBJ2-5	TGCAGTGCTAGAGATCTGGGGAGTGGGGAGACCCAGTACTTC	CSARDLGSGETQYF
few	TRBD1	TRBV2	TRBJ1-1	TGTGCCAGCGCCGGACAGGCCCAAGGTGAAGCTTTCTTT	CASAGQAQGEAFF
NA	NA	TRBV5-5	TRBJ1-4	TGTGCCAGCAGCTTCGGTGCAACTTCGGGTGAAAAACTGTTTTTT	CASSFGATSGEKLFF
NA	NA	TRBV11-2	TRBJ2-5	TGTGCCAGCAGCACCAGGAGGGCCCAAGACACCCAGTACTTC	CASSTRRAQDTQYF
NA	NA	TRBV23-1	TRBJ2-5	TGCGCCAGCAGTCGACCCGACAGGAGTTTAACGGAGACCCAGTACTTC	CASSRPDRSLTETQYF
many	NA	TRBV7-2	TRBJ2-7	TGTGCCAGCAGCCGACAGGCCCCCGACTACGAGCAGTACTTC	CASSRQAPDYEQYF
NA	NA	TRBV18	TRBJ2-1	TGTGCCAGCTCACCAGGGGTGTATGAGCAGTTCTTC	CASSPGVYEQFF
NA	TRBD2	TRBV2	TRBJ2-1	TGTGCCAGCAAGCGGGAACTCTCCTACAATGAGCAGTTCTTC	CASKRELSYNEQFF
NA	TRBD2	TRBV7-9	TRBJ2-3	TGTGCCAGCAGCCGACTCGGAGCGGGAGGGCCTATGGATACGCAGTATTTT	CASSRLGAGGPMDTQYF
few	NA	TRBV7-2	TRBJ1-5	TGTGCCAGCAGCTTAGGGGCCCGGTATGATCAGCCCCAGCATTTT	CASSLGARYDQPQHF
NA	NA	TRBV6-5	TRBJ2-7	TGTGCCAGCAGTTACTCTCCGACTCATTACGAGCAGTACTTC	CASSYSPTHYEQYF
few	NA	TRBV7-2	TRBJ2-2	TGTGCCAGCAGCTTAGGAGTGGGGCGAACCGGGGAGCTGTTTTTT	CASSLGVGRTGELFF
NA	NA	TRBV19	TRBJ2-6	TGTGCTGCCCGAGGGTCGGAGCCCCGCTCTGGGGCCAACGTCCTGACTTTC	CAARGSEPRSGANVLTF
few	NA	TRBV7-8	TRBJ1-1	TGTGCCAGCAGCTTGGCCCCCTTCAGGGAGGGGGAAGCTTTCTTT	CASSLAPFREGEAFF
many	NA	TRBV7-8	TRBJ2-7	TGTGCCAGCAGCCAGAAGTCCAAGGGGGGTAAATCCGCCTACGAGCAGTACTTC	CASSQKSKGGKSAYEQYF
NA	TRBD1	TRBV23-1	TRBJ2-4	TGCGCCAGCAGTCAATCCTGGACAGGGGATATAGCCAAAGACATTCAGTACTTC	CASSQSWTGDIAKDIQYF
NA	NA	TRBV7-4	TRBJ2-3	TGTGCCAGCAGCTTTTTTGAGCTCACAGATACGCAGTATTTT	CASSFFELTDTQYF
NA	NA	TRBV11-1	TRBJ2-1	TGTGCCAGCAGCACCCTCCCCAGGTTAACCTGGGACAATGAGCAGTTCTTC	CASSTLPRLTWDNEQFF
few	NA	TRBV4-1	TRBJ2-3	TGCGCCAGCAGCCGCCGGGCCTTCACGGCCGATACGCAGTATTTT	CASSRRAFTADTQYF
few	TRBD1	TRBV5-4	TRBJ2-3	TGTGCCAGCAGCTTGGGGACAGGCGTTGGAGATACGCAGTATTTT	CASSLGTGVGDTQYF
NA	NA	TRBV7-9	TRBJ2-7	TGTGCCAGCAGCTTACCCGGCAGGGGTACCTACGAGCAGTACTTC	CASSLPGRGTYEQYF
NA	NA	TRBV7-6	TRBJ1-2	TGTGCCAGCAGCTTAGCGTCCCGGGGGTGGGATGGCTACACCTTC	CASSLASRGWDGYTF
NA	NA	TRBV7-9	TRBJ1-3	TGTGCCAGCAGCCGTGGGGAACCTGGAAACACCATATATTTT	CASSRGEPGNTIYF
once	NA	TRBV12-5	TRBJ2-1	TGTGCTAGTGGCCGGGACTCCCAGCAGGGGCAGTTCTTC	CASGRDSQQGQFF
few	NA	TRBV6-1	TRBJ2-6	TGTGCCAGCAGTGCTATTTGGGTTTCTGGGGCCAACGTCCTGACTTTC	CASSAIWVSGANVLTF
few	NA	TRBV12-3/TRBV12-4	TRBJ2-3	TGTGCCAGCAGTTTGTGGCGGGTAACAGATACGCAGTATTTT	CASSLWRVTDTQYF
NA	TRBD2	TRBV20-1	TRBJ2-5	TGCAGTGCCCCCAAGGGACTAGAGGAGACCCAGTACTTC	CSAPKGLEETQYF